A single T cell receptor beta chain is shown here with its context. Antigen unknown. Profiling relied on immunoSEQ multiplex PCR, and the TCRdb table lists in-frame clones only, not all of them. This sample yields about 25,000 clones, of which about 90% are seen a single time; around 0.78% belongs to the top ten. The data derive from a study of untreated major depressive disorder. Broader study findings: TRBV05-01 (Vbeta 5.1) usage was higher in CD4+ T cells of depressed patients than controls.

The CDR3 contains 12 residues. V was cut by 4 bases and J by 6 bases, with 6 bases left in between. Germline assignment: CDR1 SNHLY and CDR2 FYNNEI. The sample taken for sequencing was CD4+ T cells from PBMCs. The receptor's source is a woman under 40 with major depressive disorder. The chain links TRBV2 to TRBJ2-2; no definite D call. DNA for the CDR3: TGTGCCAGCAGTGGGGTAGCCGGGGAGCTGTTTTTT. Its translation: CASSGVAGELFF.